This paragraph covers one TCR beta chain sequence. What it binds is unknown. This sample was included in a study of T cell responses to AZD1222 COVID-19 vaccine. On the study more broadly: Combined were second doses at about 4 or about 12 weeks.

V dropped 0 bases and J dropped 1 base, with 6 bases sitting between them. The CDR3 extends over 14 amino acids. Germline CDR1 is LNHNV and CDR2 is YYDKDF (reference sequence). Method: immunoSEQ multiplex PCR; TCRdb's copy keeps in-frame clones and lacks some. Of 94,000 or so clones detected, almost 90% appear once; the ten largest clones hold approximately 24%. Points from the study as a whole: There were mostly white British donors and more females than males, and clonal diversity was possibly underestimated. It was only after the peak T cell response that any repertoires were sampled. Dominant CD4 TCR responses targeted spike regions 160-218 and 743-854.

Sequences were derived from peripheral blood, sampled on day 0 of AZD1222 vaccination. This TCR derives from an adult in good health. The chain employs TRBV15 and TRBJ2-5, with D possibly being TRBD2 (5 bases). Written as DNA, the CDR3 is TGTGCCACCAGCAGAGATGCGGGCCAAGAGACCCAGTACTTC. Translating gives CATSRDAGQETQYF.